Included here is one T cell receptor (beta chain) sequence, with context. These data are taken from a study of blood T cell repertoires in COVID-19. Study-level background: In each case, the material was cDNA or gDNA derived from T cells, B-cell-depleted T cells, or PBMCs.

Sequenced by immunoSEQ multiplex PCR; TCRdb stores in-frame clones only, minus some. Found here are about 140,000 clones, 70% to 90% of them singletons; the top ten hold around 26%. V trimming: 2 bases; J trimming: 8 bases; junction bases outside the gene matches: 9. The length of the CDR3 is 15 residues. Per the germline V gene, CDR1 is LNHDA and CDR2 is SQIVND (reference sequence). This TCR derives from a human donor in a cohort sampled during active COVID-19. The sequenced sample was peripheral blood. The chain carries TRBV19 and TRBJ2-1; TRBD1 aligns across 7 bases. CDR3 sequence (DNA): TGTGCCAGTAGTATAATAAGGGGGCGTCCCCATGAGCAGTTCTTC. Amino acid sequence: CASSIIRGRPHEQFF.